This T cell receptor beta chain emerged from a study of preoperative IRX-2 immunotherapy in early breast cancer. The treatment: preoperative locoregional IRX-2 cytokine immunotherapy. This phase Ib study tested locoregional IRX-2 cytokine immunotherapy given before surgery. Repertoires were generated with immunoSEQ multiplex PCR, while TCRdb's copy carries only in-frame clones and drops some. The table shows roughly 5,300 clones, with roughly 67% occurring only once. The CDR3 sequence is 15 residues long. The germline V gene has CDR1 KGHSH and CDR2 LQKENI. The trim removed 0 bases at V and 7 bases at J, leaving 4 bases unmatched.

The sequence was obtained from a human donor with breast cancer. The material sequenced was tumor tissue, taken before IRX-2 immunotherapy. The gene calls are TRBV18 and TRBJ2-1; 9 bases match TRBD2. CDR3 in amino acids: CASSPPGGRVNEQFF. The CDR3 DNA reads TGTGCCAGCTCACCACCGGGCGGGAGGGTTAATGAGCAGTTCTTC.